This is a list of T cell receptor beta chains from one sample in a study of blood T cell repertoires in COVID-19. Libraries were prepared by immunoSEQ multiplex PCR; TCRdb keeps only in-frame clonotypes and omits some of them. In the table there are about 260,000 clones, approximately 80% of which are singletons. Sequencing was carried out using peripheral blood. All receptors come from an elderly woman with acute or convalescent COVID-19. Both conserved end residues are part of each CDR3. A D gene is named only where the DNA matches it firmly. Expanded clones are given a class, and other clones once, few, many or no size at all.

j_call: TRBJ1-4; d_call: TRBD1; clone_size: few; v_call: TRBV6-5; cdr3_nt: TGTGCCAGCAGTTACGGGCGTGGACAGGGGTCTGAAAAACTGTTTTTT; cdr3_aa: CASSYGRGQGSEKLFF
j_call: TRBJ2-7; d_call: TRBD2; clone_size: .; v_call: TRBV6-2/TRBV6-3; cdr3_nt: TGTGCCAGCAGCCCTACTCTTAGCGGGTGGACCTACGAGCAGTACTTC; cdr3_aa: CASSPTLSGWTYEQYF
j_call: TRBJ2-5; d_call: .; clone_size: .; v_call: TRBV7-2; cdr3_nt: TGTGCCAGCAGCTTAAGGGGGGGCCCTCCCGAGACCCAGTACTTC; cdr3_aa: CASSLRGGPPETQYF
j_call: TRBJ2-5; d_call: .; clone_size: .; v_call: TRBV7-8; cdr3_nt: TGTGCCAGCAGCTTAGAAACCGGGAGTAAAGAGACCCAGTACTTC; cdr3_aa: CASSLETGSKETQYF
j_call: TRBJ1-1; d_call: TRBD1; clone_size: .; v_call: TRBV18; cdr3_nt: TGTGCCAGCTCACCCGGACAGGGAAGACCGAACACTGAAGCTTTCTTT; cdr3_aa: CASSPGQGRPNTEAFF
j_call: TRBJ2-7; d_call: TRBD1; clone_size: .; v_call: TRBV12-3/TRBV12-4; cdr3_nt: TGTGCCAGCAGCCCCGACAGGGTACAGTACTTC; cdr3_aa: CASSPDRVQYF
j_call: TRBJ1-1; d_call: .; clone_size: .; v_call: TRBV21-1; cdr3_nt: TGTGCCAGCACCTACAGGTCTATGAACACTGAAGCTTTCTTT; cdr3_aa: CASTYRSMNTEAFF
j_call: TRBJ1-5; d_call: .; clone_size: few; v_call: TRBV29-1; cdr3_nt: TGCAGCAAGGGAGGTGATCAGCCCCAGCATTTT; cdr3_aa: CSKGGDQPQHF
j_call: TRBJ2-5; d_call: .; clone_size: .; v_call: TRBV12-5; cdr3_nt: TGTGCTAGTGGTAACAGGGCGCCGAGCTATCAAGAGACCCAGTACTTC; cdr3_aa: CASGNRAPSYQETQYF
j_call: TRBJ1-5; d_call: TRBD1; clone_size: once; v_call: TRBV19; cdr3_nt: TGTGCCAGTAGTATTTTAGGTACAGGGGCGTGGAATCAGCCCCAGCATTTT; cdr3_aa: CASSILGTGAWNQPQHF
j_call: TRBJ1-4; d_call: TRBD1; clone_size: once; v_call: TRBV30; cdr3_nt: TGTGCCTGGAGTGCACAGACAGGGGGCGCGGAAAAACTGTTTTTT; cdr3_aa: CAWSAQTGGAEKLFF
j_call: TRBJ2-5; d_call: .; clone_size: .; v_call: TRBV28; cdr3_nt: TGTGCCAGCAGTTCCTCGGGGATTCAAGAGACCCAGTACTTC; cdr3_aa: CASSSSGIQETQYF
j_call: TRBJ2-1; d_call: TRBD2; clone_size: .; v_call: TRBV7-7; cdr3_nt: TGTGCCAGCAGCTTAGCGCCAAGCGGGGGTGACAATGAGCAGTTCTTC; cdr3_aa: CASSLAPSGGDNEQFF
j_call: TRBJ1-5; d_call: TRBD1; clone_size: .; v_call: TRBV6-1; cdr3_nt: TGTGCCAGCAGTGAAGCGCCGGGAGCAGGGGGAAGTATCAGCAATCAGCCCCAGCATTTT; cdr3_aa: CASSEAPGAGGSISNQPQHF
j_call: TRBJ2-5; d_call: TRBD1; clone_size: .; v_call: TRBV3-1/TRBV3-2; cdr3_nt: TGTGCCAGCAGCCAAGGTGGGGGACAGGGGTACTTC; cdr3_aa: CASSQGGGQGYF
j_call: TRBJ1-2; d_call: .; clone_size: .; v_call: TRBV28; cdr3_nt: TGTGCCAGCAGTCCCCACCCCGGGTCCCAAAAGTGGCGCTATGGCTACACCTTC; cdr3_aa: CASSPHPGSQKWRYGYTF
j_call: TRBJ2-1; d_call: .; clone_size: .; v_call: TRBV7-2; cdr3_nt: TGTGCCAGCAGCTTATCGGTCCCAACCTACAATGAGCAGTTCTTC; cdr3_aa: CASSLSVPTYNEQFF
j_call: TRBJ2-7; d_call: .; clone_size: .; v_call: TRBV5-5; cdr3_nt: TGTGCCAGCAGCTTGGAAATTGCGGACAGGGACTACTACTACGAGCAGTACTTC; cdr3_aa: CASSLEIADRDYYYEQYF
j_call: TRBJ2-3; d_call: TRBD2; clone_size: .; v_call: TRBV4-2; cdr3_nt: TGTGCCAGCAGCCATGCAACTAGCGGGGGGGAAGGAGATACGCAGTATTTT; cdr3_aa: CASSHATSGGEGDTQYF
j_call: TRBJ1-1; d_call: TRBD1; clone_size: .; v_call: TRBV6-5; cdr3_nt: TGTGCCAGCTCCCCCAGGGGGGTCACTGAAGCTTTCTTT; cdr3_aa: CASSPRGVTEAFF
j_call: TRBJ2-7; d_call: .; clone_size: .; v_call: TRBV11-2; cdr3_nt: TGTGCCAGCAGCTTAGACATGACAGGATCCTACGAGCAGTACTTC; cdr3_aa: CASSLDMTGSYEQYF
j_call: TRBJ1-1; d_call: .; clone_size: .; v_call: TRBV13; cdr3_nt: TGTGCCAGCAGCTTAGTAACAGGCGGCACTGAAGCTTTCTTT; cdr3_aa: CASSLVTGGTEAFF
j_call: TRBJ1-2; d_call: TRBD1; clone_size: .; v_call: TRBV18; cdr3_nt: TGTGCCAGCTCACCACAGGGACAGGGCCAGACCTATGGCTACACCTTC; cdr3_aa: CASSPQGQGQTYGYTF
j_call: TRBJ2-7; d_call: .; clone_size: .; v_call: TRBV19; cdr3_nt: TGTGCCAGTAGTGCAAAAACAGTTCACCGATCCTACGAGCAGTACTTC; cdr3_aa: CASSAKTVHRSYEQYF
j_call: TRBJ1-1; d_call: .; clone_size: .; v_call: TRBV28; cdr3_nt: TGTGCCAGCAGCTCGTGGGGGGGGAACACTGAAGCTTTCTTT; cdr3_aa: CASSSWGGNTEAFF
j_call: TRBJ1-1; d_call: .; clone_size: .; v_call: TRBV7-9; cdr3_nt: TGTGCCAGCAGCCGGCAGGGGCAGGCCGGCACTGAAGCTTTCTTT; cdr3_aa: CASSRQGQAGTEAFF
j_call: TRBJ2-7; d_call: TRBD2; clone_size: .; v_call: TRBV5-1; cdr3_nt: TGCGCCAGCAGCAGAACCGGGACTAGCGGACTCTACGAGCAGTACTTC; cdr3_aa: CASSRTGTSGLYEQYF
j_call: TRBJ1-1; d_call: TRBD1; clone_size: few; v_call: TRBV4-2; cdr3_nt: TGTGCCAGCAGCGGACAGGGGGCTTTAGTCACTGAAGCTTTCTTT; cdr3_aa: CASSGQGALVTEAFF
j_call: TRBJ1-1; d_call: TRBD1; clone_size: .; v_call: TRBV7-8; cdr3_nt: TGTGCCAGCAGCGTACAGGGGGAGCAGAAGACTGAAGCTTTCTTT; cdr3_aa: CASSVQGEQKTEAFF
j_call: TRBJ2-2; d_call: TRBD1; clone_size: .; v_call: TRBV27; cdr3_nt: TGTGCCAGCAGTTTAATAGGGGGCGTTGACGGGGAGCTGTTTTTT; cdr3_aa: CASSLIGGVDGELFF
j_call: TRBJ2-7; d_call: .; clone_size: .; v_call: TRBV14; cdr3_nt: TGTGCCAGCAGCCAAGGTTGGGAGTGGGCGTCAAGCTCCTACGAGCAGTACTTC; cdr3_aa: CASSQGWEWASSSYEQYF
j_call: TRBJ2-2; d_call: TRBD1; clone_size: few; v_call: TRBV7-2; cdr3_nt: TGTGCCAGCAGCTTAGCCGGACAGGGTGCTGCCGGGGAGCTGTTTTTT; cdr3_aa: CASSLAGQGAAGELFF